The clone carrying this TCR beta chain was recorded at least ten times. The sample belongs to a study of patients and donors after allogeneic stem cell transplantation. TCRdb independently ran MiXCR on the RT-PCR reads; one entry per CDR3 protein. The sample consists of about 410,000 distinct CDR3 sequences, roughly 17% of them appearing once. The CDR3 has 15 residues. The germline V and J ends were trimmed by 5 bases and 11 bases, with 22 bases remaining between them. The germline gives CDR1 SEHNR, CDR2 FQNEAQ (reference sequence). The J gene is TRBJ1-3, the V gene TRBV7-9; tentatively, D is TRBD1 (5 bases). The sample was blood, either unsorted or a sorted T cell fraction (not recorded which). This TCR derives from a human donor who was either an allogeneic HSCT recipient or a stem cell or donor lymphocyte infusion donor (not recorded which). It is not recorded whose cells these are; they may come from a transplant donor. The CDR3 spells CASSQRDSEGMPIYF. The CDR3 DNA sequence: TGTGCCAGCAGCCAAAGGGACTCCGAAGGAATGCCCATATATTTT.